This T cell receptor beta chain was observed in a study of cytomegalovirus exposure and HLA in healthy donors. Overall study context: When roughly 420 donors were genotyped, 80% to 90% of them were found to fall in the Caucasian-associated ancestry cluster.

Donors showed nominal health when sampled, although they likely had unrecorded immune exposures. Primers for the PCR totalled 60 Vbeta and 13 Jbeta. Using immunoSEQ multiplex PCR, the repertoire was profiled, and TCRdb retains in-frame clones only, with some absent. The table includes more than 140,000 clones, almost 85% detected once. The V segment lost 2 bases and the J segment 4 bases; nucleotides outside the gene matches: 16. CDR3 length: 18 residues. Germline CDR1 and CDR2: SEHNR and FQNEAQ (reference sequence). The sample taken for sequencing was PBMCs. The receptor's source is a woman in her 40s in good health and CMV-seronegative. This chain connects TRBV7-9 to TRBJ1-2; 7 bases line up with TRBD1. The CDR3 bases are TGTGCCAGCAGCTTACCATCGGTGAAGAGACAGGGAATCTATGGCTACACCTTC. It yields the protein CASSLPSVKRQGIYGYTF.